This T cell receptor (beta chain) was found in a study of shared clonotypes between healthy human individuals. This clone was counted a few times. Its antigen is currently unknown. Other DNA sequences in the sample encode the same CDR3. V lost 2 bases and J lost 4, with 5 bases in between. The CDR3 is made up of 12 amino acids. Germline V gives CDR1 SGHVS, CDR2 FQNEAQ. At the deep level, the assay was run. Genomic DNA (from each subset) was split evenly across several immunoSEQ plates. Profiling relied on immunoSEQ multiplex PCR, and the TCRdb table lists in-frame clones only, not all of them. The data hold around 530,000 clones, with roughly 79% observed a single time. Among the donors, all were Caucasian adults who lived in Nashville, Tennessee. General study results and limits: A limitation of the genetic and exposure-history diversity represented arose from few donors.

Material for sequencing was PBMCs. The chain combines TRBV7-8 with TRBJ1-2; possibly TRBD1 for D (5 bases). This clonotype was obtained from a woman aged 40-49 years in good health. Some clones in this sample may be carry-over from other donors' samples. CDR3 residues: CASSLQGYGYTF. CDR3 coding DNA: TGTGCCAGCAGCTTACAGGGCTATGGCTACACCTTC.